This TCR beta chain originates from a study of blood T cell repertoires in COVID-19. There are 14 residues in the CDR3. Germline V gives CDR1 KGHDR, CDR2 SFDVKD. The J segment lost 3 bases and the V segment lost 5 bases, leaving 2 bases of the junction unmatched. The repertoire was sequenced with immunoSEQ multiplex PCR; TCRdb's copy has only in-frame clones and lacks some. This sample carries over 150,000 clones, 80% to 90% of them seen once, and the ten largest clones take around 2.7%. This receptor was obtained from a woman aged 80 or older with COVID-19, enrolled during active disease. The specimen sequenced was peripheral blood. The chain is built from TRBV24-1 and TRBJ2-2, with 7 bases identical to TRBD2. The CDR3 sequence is CATSGLADTGELFF. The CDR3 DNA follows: TGTGCCACCAGTGGGCTAGCGGACACCGGGGAGCTGTTTTTT.